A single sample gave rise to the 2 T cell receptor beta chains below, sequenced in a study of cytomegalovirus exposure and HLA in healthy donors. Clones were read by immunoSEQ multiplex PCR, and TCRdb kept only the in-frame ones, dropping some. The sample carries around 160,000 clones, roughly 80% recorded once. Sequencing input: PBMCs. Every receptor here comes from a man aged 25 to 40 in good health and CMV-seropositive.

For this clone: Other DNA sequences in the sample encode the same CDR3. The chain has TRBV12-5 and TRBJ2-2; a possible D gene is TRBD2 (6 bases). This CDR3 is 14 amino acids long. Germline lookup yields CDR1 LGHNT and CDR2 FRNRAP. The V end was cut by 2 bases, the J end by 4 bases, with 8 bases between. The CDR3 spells CASGLQGGTGELFF. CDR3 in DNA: TGTGCTAGTGGTTTGCAGGGAGGCACCGGGGAGCTGTTTTTT.

This CDR3 is CASSQDRPYEQYF. The CDR3 nucleotides are TGTGCCAGCAGTCAAGACAGACCCTACGAGCAGTACTTC. This rearrangement joins TRBV6-1 to TRBJ2-7; tentative D call: TRBD1 (5 bases). Trimming left V 5 bases short and J 2 bases short, with 10 bases between. CDR3 length: 13 residues. Germline V lookup: CDR1 MNHNS, CDR2 SASEGT.